The 22 T cell receptor beta chains reported below all come from one sample, sequenced in a study of T cells after yellow fever vaccination. TCRdb reanalysed the 5' RACE reads using MiXCR and keeps one entry per CDR3 protein. This sample has approximately 74,000 distinct CDR3 sequences; around 6.5% occur once, and the top ten carry 35%. The sequencing here drew on CD8+ T cells sorted from PBMCs, taken around 5 days after the first yellow fever vaccination. The receptors derive from a man younger than 35 who received the YFV17D yellow fever vaccine.

This clonotype was picked up a small number of times. The chain employs TRBV25-1 and TRBJ2-1; unclear D gene. V was trimmed by 5 bases and J by 7 bases, leaving 9 bases between them. This CDR3 comprises 12 residues. Germline V gene lookup returns CDR1 MGHDK and CDR2 SYGVNS. CDR3 sequence (DNA): TGTGCCAGCAGTATAGTCGGGAATGAGCAGTTCTTC. It specifies CASSIVGNEQFF.

The chain joins TRBV5-6 to TRBJ2-3; 8 bases match TRBD2. With V trimmed by 4 bases and J by 2 bases, 3 bases remained unmatched. The CDR3 loop spans 14 amino acids. Germline V gene data show CDR1 as SGHDT and CDR2 as YYEEEE. CDR3: CASSTSGVTDTQYF. CDR3 nucleotides: TGTGCCAGCAGCACTAGCGGAGTCACAGATACGCAGTATTTT. Variable domain in full (rest from reference TRBV5-6 and TRBJ2-3): DAGVTQSPTHLIKTRGQQVTLRCSPKSGHDTVSWYQQALGQGPQFIFQYYEEEERQRGNFPDRFSGHQFPNYSSELNVNALLLGDSALYLCASSTSGVTDTQYFGPGTRLTVL.

This clonotype appeared a few times. The J gene is TRBJ2-3, the V gene TRBV12-3 or TRBV12-4; 7 bases are shared with TRBD1. This CDR3 spans 13 amino acids. Losses at the gene ends were 6 bases for V and 4 bases for J; bases not matched to a gene: 4. The CDR3 sequence: CASSPTGADTQYF. In nucleotides, the CDR3 is TGTGCCAGCAGCCCTACAGGGGCAGATACGCAGTATTTT.

This chain joins TRBV4-3 and TRBJ2-4; TRBD2 might be the D (6 bases). The germline V gene has CDR1 LGHNA and CDR2 YSLEER. This CDR3 contains 15 residues. Between the trimmed V and J ends, which lost 0 bases and 9 bases, there was a span of 15 bases. CDR3: CASSQDSGTLAIQYF. CDR3 DNA sequence: TGCGCCAGCAGCCAAGACTCCGGGACTTTGGCCATTCAGTACTTC.

This clonotype was seen ten or more times. The chain couples TRBV4-3 to TRBJ2-2, with D unresolved. V was shortened by 4 bases and J by 4 bases, with 13 bases between the two germline ends. The CDR3 loop spans 15 amino acids. The germline gives CDR1 LGHNA, CDR2 YSLEER. This CDR3 is CASSLLDVGTGELFF. CDR3 nucleotides: TGCGCCAGCAGCCTCTTGGATGTTGGCACCGGGGAGCTGTTTTTT.

This clonotype was counted between two and nine times. The CDR3 reads CASSTAGGLNNEQFF. CDR3 DNA sequence: TGTGCCAGCAGCACGGCAGGGGGCCTTAACAATGAGCAGTTCTTC. The V and J genes are TRBV14 and TRBJ2-1, with TRBD1 matching over 8 bases. This CDR3 has 15 amino acids. Germline assignment: CDR1 SGHDN and CDR2 FVKESK. V lost 5 bases to trimming and J lost 5 bases; unmatched junction nucleotides: 8.

This clonotype was seen ten or more times. The chain uses TRBV7-9 and TRBJ1-5, with D possibly matching TRBD1 (5 bases). This CDR3 has 14 amino acids. The V gene's germline CDR1 is SEHNR and CDR2 FQNEAQ (reference sequence). Trimming took 5 bases from V and 3 from J, leaving 11 bases between them. The CDR3 coding sequence is TGTGCCAGCAGCCCCGACAGAGTCAATCAGCCCCAGCATTTT. Translated: CASSPDRVNQPQHF. Supplemented by reference TRBV7-9 and TRBJ1-5, the full variable domain reads DTGVSQNPRHKITKRGQNVTFRCDPISEHNRLYWYRQTLGQGPEFLTYFQNEAQLEKSRLLSDRFSAERPKGSFSTLEIQRTEQGDSAMYLCASSPDRVNQPQHFGDGTRLSIL.

In its sample, this clonotype ranks as medium-sized. V usage is TRBV2 and J usage is TRBJ2-7, with D tentatively TRBD1 (6 bases). This CDR3 has 15 amino acids. The V gene's germline CDR1 is SNHLY and CDR2 FYNNEI. V was trimmed by 7 bases and J by 2 bases, leaving 18 bases between them. CDR3 sequence: CASTSLDSLPYEQYF. The DNA for the CDR3 is TGTGCCAGCACCTCATTGGACAGTCTCCCCTACGAGCAGTACTTC.

This clonotype was seen at least ten times. CDR3 in DNA: TGTGCCAGCAGCGTAACAGCAGGGCGCAATCAGCCCCAGCATTTT. This translates into CASSVTAGRNQPQHF. The rearrangement uses TRBV9 and TRBJ1-5; the D gene is possibly TRBD1 (5 bases). The CDR3 extends over 15 amino acids. Trimming pared 1 base from V and 2 bases from J, leaving 10 bases between. Looked up from germline, CDR1 is SGDLS and CDR2 is YYNGEE.

This clonotype was seen a handful of times. This chain uses TRBV30 with TRBJ2-2; D gene uncertain. V shed 0 bases and J shed 6 bases, with 8 bases lying between them. The CDR3 length is 13 residues. CDR1 GTSNPN and CDR2 SVGIG come from the germline V gene (reference sequence). The CDR3 reads CAWSVVVAGELFF. As DNA, the CDR3 is TGTGCCTGGAGTGTAGTGGTAGCCGGGGAGCTGTTTTTT.

This clonotype came up many times. The V call is TRBV6-4, the J call TRBJ2-5; 9 bases agree with TRBD2. This CDR3 has 15 residues. Unmatched junction bases numbered 4, after V lost 3 bases and J lost 2 bases. Germline CDR1 MRHNA, CDR2 SNTAGT. The CDR3 coding sequence is TGTGCCAGCAGTGAAGGCGGGGGGGAACAAGAGACCCAGTACTTC. As protein: CASSEGGGEQETQYF.

This clonotype occurred once. A much larger clonotype is one base distant, so this may be a read error. This chain joins TRBV12-3 or TRBV12-4 and TRBJ2-5, with D possibly matching TRBD2 (6 bases). V was cut by 7 bases and J by 1 base, with 16 bases left in between. CDR3 size: 15 residues. The CDR3 sequence is CASTPGRAGQETQYF. For the CDR3, the DNA is TGTGCCAGCACCCCGGGACGAGCGGGCCAAGAGACCCAGTACTTC.

The J gene is TRBJ1-2, the V gene TRBV4-3; 7 bases are a match to TRBD1. Germline CDR1 LGHNA, CDR2 YSLEER. CDR3 size: 17 residues. V lost 3 bases, J lost 0 bases, and 10 bases stayed unmatched. CDR3 amino acids: CASSQERTGSSNYGYTF. CDR3 coding DNA: TGCGCCAGCAGCCAGGAGCGGACAGGCAGTTCTAACTATGGCTACACCTTC.

This clonotype was counted ten times or more. This chain joins TRBV7-8 and TRBJ2-3; 8 bases align to TRBD2. CDR3 length: 15 amino acids. The V segment lost 3 bases and the J segment 4 bases; nucleotides outside the gene matches: 6. Germline V gene lookup returns CDR1 SGHVS and CDR2 FQNEAQ. The DNA for the CDR3 is TGTGCCAGCAGCTTGGAGGGACTAGTCGCAGATACGCAGTATTTT. Protein: CASSLEGLVADTQYF.

About this clonotype: Since the CDR3 does not end with the conserved phenylalanine or tryptophan, this likely comes from a read error. No DNA is shown, since the ends of the CDR3 on it are uncertain; the CDR3 is the one TCRdb lists. V and J are TRBV7-9 and TRBJ1-2; the D call of TRBD1 is as the table states it, not checked on the DNA. The germline V gene has CDR1 SEHNR and CDR2 FQNEAQ (reference sequence). The CDR3 spans 11 residues, counting both ends. The CDR3 spells CAIGARGGLRL.

A few counts support this clonotype. The J gene is TRBJ2-2, the V gene TRBV6-5, with D hard to call. The CDR3 is made up of 16 amino acids. Per germline, CDR1 MNHEY and CDR2 SVGAGI. Trimming left V 0 bases short and J 6 bases short, with 14 bases between. This CDR3 is CASSYSNPPAAGELFF. Written as DNA, the CDR3 is TGTGCCAGCAGTTACTCGAATCCTCCCGCCGCCGGGGAGCTGTTTTTT.

At least ten counts were recorded for this clonotype. V and J are TRBV7-6 and TRBJ1-1; no clear D. Trimming left V 5 bases short and J 1 base short, with 14 bases between. There are 15 residues in the CDR3. Germline CDR1 SGHVS, CDR2 FNYEAQ. For the CDR3, the DNA is TGTGCCAGCAGCCCCGGTTCATCAGGGAACACTGAAGCTTTCTTT. This codes for CASSPGSSGNTEAFF.

This clonotype came up many times. J is TRBJ2-1 and V is TRBV29-1; 9 bases align to TRBD1. The CDR3 runs to 15 residues. Germline CDR1 reads SQVTM; CDR2 reads ANQGSEA. Germline trimming cut 4 bases from V and 0 bases from J; bases unmatched to any gene: 4. The DNA of the CDR3 is TGCAGCGTTGTACCGGGACAGGGCTCCTACAATGAGCAGTTCTTC. Its translation is CSVVPGQGSYNEQFF.

This clonotype was detected many times. V usage is TRBV5-1 and J usage is TRBJ2-2; D unclear. Germline V gene data show CDR1 as SGHRS and CDR2 as YFSETQ. Trimming stripped 3 bases from V and 5 bases from J, with 8 bases between. The CDR3 spans 13 residues. The CDR3 region is CASSSEGTGELFF. DNA of the CDR3: TGCGCCAGCAGCTCTGAAGGGACCGGGGAGCTGTTTTTT. Supplemented by reference TRBV5-1 and TRBJ2-2, the full variable domain reads KAGVTQTPRYLIKTRGQQVTLSCSPISGHRSVSWYQQTPGQGLQFLFEYFSETQRNKGNFPGRFSGRQFSNSRSEMNVSTLELGDSALYLCASSSEGTGELFFGEGSRLTVL.

This clonotype was observed at least ten times. J is TRBJ2-2 and V is TRBV7-3; tentative D call: TRBD1 (6 bases). Germline V gene lookup returns CDR1 SGHTA and CDR2 FQGTGA. The V end was cut by 10 bases, the J end by 0 bases, with 9 bases between. This CDR3 spans 13 amino acids. The CDR3 loop is CANREANTGELFF. CDR3 nucleotides: TGTGCCAACAGGGAAGCGAACACCGGGGAGCTGTTTTTT.

In its sample, this clonotype was seen a few times. V and J are TRBV10-2 and TRBJ1-3, with a weak D call TRBD1 (6 bases). Between the trimmed V and J ends, which lost 3 bases and 2 bases, there was a span of 8 bases. The CDR3 is 14 residues long. The germline gives CDR1 WSHSY, CDR2 SAAADI. CDR3 DNA sequence: TGCGCCAGCAGTGACTCAGGGGCTGGAAACACCATATATTTT. Residues: CASSDSGAGNTIYF.

This clonotype was seen a handful of times. The chain uses TRBV7-2 and TRBJ2-3; the D gene is possibly TRBD2 (5 bases). The germline V gene encodes CDR1 SGHTA and CDR2 FQGNSA. Trimming shortened V by 0 bases and J by 2 bases, and 9 bases separated the two germline ends. The CDR3 covers 15 residues. The CDR3 here is CASSLAGRVTDTQYF. Written as DNA, the CDR3 is TGTGCCAGCAGCTTAGCTGGGAGAGTCACAGATACGCAGTATTTT.